This T cell receptor beta chain derives from a study of T-cell reconstitution after alpha-beta-depleted transplantation in children. The germline V gene encodes CDR1 SEHNR and CDR2 FQNEAQ (reference sequence). Trimming stripped 5 bases from V and 4 bases from J, with 16 bases between. The CDR3 is 15 residues long. About this clonotype itself: The target antigen is unknown.

General observations from the study: The origin of alpha-beta T cells about two months after transplant was reportedly several hundred expanded graft clones. Once a year had passed after transplant, T-cell counts and diversity came mostly from newly produced T cells. Recipient T cells and thymic progenitors that survived were the source of the high TCRbeta diversity seen at day 60 in some patients.

During its preparation, the TCRbeta library received unique molecular identifiers. MiXCR, run by TCRdb on the PCR reads, gives a single entry per CDR3 protein. The table lists about 100,000 distinct CDR3 sequences, 5% to 7% of them singletons. The sequenced sample was PBMCs, mostly from graft donor cells, obtained 360 days after TCRalphabeta/CD19-depleted stem cell transplant. The V gene is TRBV7-9, the J gene TRBJ2-3; D gene ambiguous. This sequence was found in a male patient under 10 years old who had a stem cell transplant for acute lymphoblastic leukemia, so the T cells may come from the graft donor. The CDR3 DNA reads TGTGCCAGCAGCCCCCGGGCCTATGACGCAGATACGCAGTATTTT. Residues: CASSPRAYDADTQYF. Variable domain in full (rest from reference TRBV7-9 and TRBJ2-3): DTGVSQNPRHKITKRGQNVTFRCDPISEHNRLYWYRQTLGQGPEFLTYFQNEAQLEKSRLLSDRFSAERPKGSFSTLEIQRTEQGDSAMYLCASSPRAYDADTQYFGPGTRLTVL.